These 9 T cell receptor beta chains share one sample of origin, sequenced in a study of T cell responses to AZD1222 COVID-19 vaccine. Some clones are missing from TCRdb's copy, which holds only in-frame ones; the method was immunoSEQ multiplex PCR. The table lists 98,000 or so clones, about 90% of them singletons. Here the sequenced sample was peripheral blood, taken 28 days after the second AZD1222 dose. Receptors were obtained from an adult who received the AZD1222 COVID-19 vaccine.

The rearrangement links TRBV5-1 to TRBJ2-2; D gene uncertain. Germline V CDR1 and CDR2: SGHRS, YFSETQ. V was cut by 2 bases and J by 5 bases, with 10 bases left in between. The CDR3 loop spans 14 amino acids. The CDR3 is CASSFGTTTGELFF. CDR3 DNA sequence: TGCGCCAGCAGCTTTGGCACAACGACCGGGGAGCTGTTTTTT. Using reference TRBV5-1 and TRBJ2-2 for the parts outside the CDR3, the full variable domain is KAGVTQTPRYLIKTRGQQVTLSCSPISGHRSVSWYQQTPGQGLQFLFEYFSETQRNKGNFPGRFSGRQFSNSRSEMNVSTLELGDSALYLCASSFGTTTGELFFGEGSRLTVL.

The chain combines TRBV2 with TRBJ1-2; D gene uncertain. CDR1 is SNHLY and CDR2 is FYNNEI in the germline V gene. V was trimmed by 0 bases and J by 8 bases, leaving 4 bases between them. This CDR3 contains 11 residues. As DNA, the CDR3 is TGTGCCAGCAGTGAAGCGTTGGGCTACACCTTC. Translating gives CASSEALGYTF.

The table lists this clone with a count of one. The chain employs TRBV28 and TRBJ1-2; TRBD1 matches 12 bases. Germline lookup yields CDR1 MDHEN and CDR2 SYDVKM. Germline trimming cut 6 bases from V and 4 bases from J; bases unmatched to any gene: 9. The CDR3 is 16 amino acids. The DNA for the CDR3 is TGTGCCAGCAGGCTCCCGGGGGACAGGGGGCGCTATGGCTACACCTTC. Its protein product is CASRLPGDRGRYGYTF.

CDR3 sequence (DNA): TGTGCCAGCAGCTTAGATACAGGGGGAGCCTGGCCCCAGCATTTT. As protein: CASSLDTGGAWPQHF. The rearrangement links TRBV11-2 to TRBJ1-5; the match to TRBD1 covers 8 bases. The V and J ends lost 0 bases and 9 bases, in that order; junction bases with no gene match: 7. CDR3 size: 15 residues. Germline lookup yields CDR1 SGHAT and CDR2 FQNNGV.

The genes are TRBV18 and TRBJ2-7; D is tentatively TRBD1 or TRBD2 (5 bases each). Germline CDR1 KGHSH, CDR2 LQKENI. The CDR3 loop spans 15 amino acids. V lost 3 bases and J lost 8, with 20 bases in between. The chain's CDR3 is CASSPSRDGLGKQYF. In DNA, the CDR3 is TGTGCCAGCTCACCTTCTAGGGACGGCCTTGGGAAGCAGTACTTC.

The chain recombines TRBV30 with TRBJ1-5; D may be TRBD1 (5 bases). In germline, CDR1 is GTSNPN, CDR2 SVGIG (reference sequence). CDR3 length equals 14 residues. V dropped 3 bases and J dropped 6 bases, with 15 bases sitting between them. The CDR3 here is CAWSADSGVQPQHF. The CDR3, as DNA: TGTGCCTGGAGCGCTGATTCGGGGGTTCAGCCCCAGCATTTT.

The chain links TRBV18 to TRBJ2-2; tentatively, D is TRBD2 (6 bases). The CDR3 is 16 residues long. Trimming took 3 bases from V and 1 from J, leaving 12 bases between them. Germline V gene data show CDR1 as KGHSH and CDR2 as LQKENI. This chain's CDR3 is CASSPRGAGNTGELFF. The CDR3 nucleotides are TGTGCCAGCTCACCCCGTGGAGCGGGGAACACCGGGGAGCTGTTTTTT.

This clone was counted a single time. The chain has TRBV2 and TRBJ2-5; possible D gene TRBD1, 6 bases. CDR1 is SNHLY and CDR2 is FYNNEI in the germline V gene. The V gene lost 8 bases and the J gene lost 0 bases, with 7 bases spanning the gap. CDR3 size: 12 residues. The CDR3 sequence is CASRDNQETQYF. The CDR3 DNA is TGTGCCAGCCGGGACAACCAAGAGACCCAGTACTTC.

The V gene is TRBV27, the J gene TRBJ1-2, with D unresolved. This CDR3 is built from 13 residues. The V end lost 4 bases, the J end lost 8 bases, and 14 bases lay between the germline ends. Germline V gene lookup returns CDR1 MNHEY and CDR2 SMNVEV (reference sequence). CDR3 protein: CASSSLGLSGYTF. In DNA, the CDR3 is TGTGCCAGCAGTTCTCTCGGACTGAGCGGCTACACCTTC.